The T cell receptor beta chain under discussion was sequenced for a study of shared clonotypes between healthy human individuals. Study-level background: The study enrolled two women and three men aged 18 to 49. General study results and limits: Clonotypes shared by all four sorted-subset donors had higher generation probabilities than non-shared clonotypes. It was anticipated that sequencing depth would influence how many clonotypes donors shared.

The naive CD8 fraction comprised CD45RO-negative cells positively selected for CCR7 and excluded terminally differentiated effector memory CD45RA+ cells. TCRdb's copy holds only in-frame clones and misses some; the assay was immunoSEQ multiplex PCR. The table lists around 1,900,000 clones, over 85% of them singletons. A note on this clone: What it recognizes is unknown.

The receptor was isolated from a man younger than 35 in good health. Some clones in this sample may be carry-over from other donors' samples. The sample consisted of naive CD8+ T cells from PBMCs.

CDR3 nucleotides: TGTGCCAGCTCCCTCGACAGGGGCGACAGCTACGAGCAGTACTTC. Protein: CASSLDRGDSYEQYF. The chain is built from TRBV18 and TRBJ2-7, with 8 bases aligning to TRBD1. The V gene end was trimmed by 6 bases and the J gene end by 3 bases; junction bases not matched to a gene: 10. The CDR3 runs 15 residues. Looked up from germline, CDR1 is KGHSH and CDR2 is LQKENI.